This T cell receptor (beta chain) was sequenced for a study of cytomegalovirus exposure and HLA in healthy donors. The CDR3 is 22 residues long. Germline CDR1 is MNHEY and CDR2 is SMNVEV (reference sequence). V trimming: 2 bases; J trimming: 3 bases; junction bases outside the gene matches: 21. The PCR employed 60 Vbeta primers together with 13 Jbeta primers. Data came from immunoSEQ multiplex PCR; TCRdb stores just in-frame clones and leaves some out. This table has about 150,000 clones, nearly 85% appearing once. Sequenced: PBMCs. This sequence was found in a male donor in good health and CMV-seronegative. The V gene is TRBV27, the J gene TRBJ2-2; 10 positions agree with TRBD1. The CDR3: CASSLARTGTGDPQTYTGELFF. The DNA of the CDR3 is TGTGCCAGCAGTTTAGCCCGAACCGGGACAGGGGATCCTCAGACTTACACCGGGGAGCTGTTTTTT.